This T cell receptor (beta chain) is from a study of shared clonotypes between healthy human individuals. How the authors handled the data: Owing to the provision of junction-only sequences devoid of quality scores by immunoSEQ, filtering differed. Sequencing used immunoSEQ multiplex PCR; TCRdb keeps in-frame clones, though not all of them. V, J and clone size were drawn from that table, and D and trimming were deduced from the DNA. The table records millions of clones, 85% to 95% of them present only once. Study results and caveats: Clonotype sharing across four donors was observed for around 5% of naive CD4 clonotypes. What naive subsets generally showed was a larger estimated richness than memory subsets showed.

Caucasian adults residing in Nashville, Tennessee made up all the donors. The CDR3 covers 14 residues. In germline, CDR1 is SSHAT, CDR2 FNYEAQ (reference sequence). Notes on this clone: The antigen is not known. One end of the junction is discordant with germline, which a read error may explain. The same CDR3 is also encoded by other DNA sequences in this sample.

This TCR came from a man between 18 and 35 years old in good health. The chain recombines TRBV7-7 with TRBJ2-5; 11 nucleotides match TRBD2. Sequencing was done on a sample of naive CD4+ T cells sorted from blood. The subset is: CD45RA+ positively selected. The CDR3 region is CASSPGLAGETQYF. The CDR3 region has the DNA TGTGCTAGCAGCCCTGGACTAGCGGGAGAGACCCAGTACTTC.